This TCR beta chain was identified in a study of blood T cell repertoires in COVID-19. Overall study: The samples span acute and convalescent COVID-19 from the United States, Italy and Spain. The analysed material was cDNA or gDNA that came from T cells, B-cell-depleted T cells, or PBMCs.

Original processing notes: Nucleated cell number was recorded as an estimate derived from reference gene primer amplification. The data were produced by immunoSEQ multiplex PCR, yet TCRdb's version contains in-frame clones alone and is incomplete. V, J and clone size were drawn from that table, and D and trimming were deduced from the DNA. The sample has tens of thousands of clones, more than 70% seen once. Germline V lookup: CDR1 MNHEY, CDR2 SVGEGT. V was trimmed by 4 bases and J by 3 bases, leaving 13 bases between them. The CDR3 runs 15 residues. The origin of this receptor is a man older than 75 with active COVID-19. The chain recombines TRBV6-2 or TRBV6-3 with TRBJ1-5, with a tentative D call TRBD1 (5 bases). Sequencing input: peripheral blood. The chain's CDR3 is CASSSNTGFNQPQHF. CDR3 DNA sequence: TGTGCCAGCAGTTCAAACACAGGATTCAATCAGCCCCAGCATTTT.